This record covers a single TCR beta chain. No cognate antigen has been identified for it. The limits of the CDR3 on the DNA are not certain, so only TCRdb's listed CDR3 is given. The germline V gene encodes CDR1 MNHEY and CDR2 SVGAGI. CDR3 length: 12 amino acids, cysteine to phenylalanine. The entry originates in a study of blood T cell repertoires in COVID-19 (dated by TCRdb to the early 2020s). With regard to the full study: Samples covering the acute and convalescent phases of COVID-19 were provided by collaborators in the United States, Italy and Spain. Samples were obtained from the ongoing ImmuneRACE study (first 160 participants) and from 1,200 or so subjects provided by 6 global collaborators. The material from the prospective study consisted of cDNA or gDNA derived from T cells, B-cell-depleted T cells, or PBMCs. Where available, HLA class I and class II types were obtained from metadata supplied by the sample provider rather than from assay-based typing. The repertoires were made available in a free public database intended to serve as a resource for research on the immune response to SARS-CoV-2. The sample metadata nearly always contained a de-identified subject ID, COVID-19 status, age in years and sex. The dataset comprised deeply sampled blood TCRbeta repertoires from subjects exposed to, actively infected with, or recovered from COVID-19. The investigation overall reported the following: The quantity of clinical and demographic metadata differed by source and by participant and was supplied without curation.

Collaborating institutions collected whole blood in K2EDTA tubes following their own protocols. For TCRbeta analysis, collaborator samples were shipped as frozen whole blood, as isolated PBMCs, or as DNA extracted from either sample type. The immunoSEQ Assay, a bias-controlled multiplex PCR, was used to amplify TCRbeta CDR3 regions from genomic DNA. On the authors' methods: The number of nucleated cells in each sample was estimated from the amplification of reference gene primers within the assay. To quantify the absolute abundance of each unique TCRbeta CDR3 rearrangement, sequence reads were collapsed and filtered. For each sample, productive Simpson clonality was calculated by taking the square root of Simpson's diversity index across productive rearrangements. The table was pulled from immuneACCESS by TCRdb, which kept in-frame rearrangements only. Such tables lose some clones; where checked, under half of the loss comes from unresolved V genes, and the rest has no known cause. That table is the source of V, J and clone size, and D and trimming were worked out from the DNA. In all, the sample holds 160,000 or so clones, and 81% of those were seen once. Approximately 11% of the sample is held by the ten biggest clonotypes.

The specimen sequenced was peripheral blood. The sequence derives from a man in his 60s with active or convalescent COVID-19. Rearrangement joined TRBV6-5 to TRBJ2-7; the D call in the table, TRBD2, was not verified against the DNA. The CDR3 protein is CATTFGAYEQYF.